The clone carrying this TCR beta chain was observed at least ten times. No antigen is known for it. The entry originates in a study of T cells in Graves' hyperthyroidism and ophthalmopathy. V gave up 5 bases and J gave up 4 bases; unmatched junction bases: 10. The CDR3 is 16 amino acids. Notes on the study in general: Most thyroid clonotypes expanded above 0.001 were also detected in blood.

Exclusion criteria comprised uncontrolled infection, other autoimmune disease, pregnancy or lactation. Clinical symptoms, serum thyroxine, TRAb, thyroid ultrasound and orbital computed tomography informed diagnoses. The investigators amplified TCR beta CDR3 regions from RNA transcripts. The HTBI primer set served for first-round RT-PCR of the TCR CDR3. TCRdb re-called the multiplex PCR reads with MiXCR, one entry per CDR3 protein. The sample includes around 300,000 distinct CDR3 sequences, 12% to 15% seen only once; the top ten take more than 30%. The chain carries TRBV12-3 or TRBV12-4 and TRBJ1-2; 10 bases agree with TRBD1. Source material: blood. This sequence originates from a woman aged 45-60 years with Graves' hyperthyroidism that later progressed to Graves' ophthalmopathy. The chain's CDR3 is CASSPPGDRGGYGYTF. DNA for the CDR3: TGTGCCAGCAGTCCCCCCGGGGACAGGGGTGGCTATGGCTACACCTTC.